Listed here are 21 T cell receptor beta chains from one sample, sequenced in a study of T cells and Merkel cell carcinoma outcomes. Generated by immunoSEQ multiplex PCR, the TCRdb table keeps only in-frame clones and is missing some. The sample yields 15,000 to 17,000 clones, roughly 79% seen once. The sequencing sample was made of tumor tissue from Merkel cell carcinoma. Receptors were obtained from a human donor with Merkel cell carcinoma.

J is TRBJ1-6 and V is TRBV5-3; D remains ambiguous. TRBV5-3 is assigned to the ORF class and has an uncertain function. The CDR3 runs to 17 residues. Deletions cut 1 base from V and 3 bases from J, with 14 bases between. The CDR3 protein is CARSLKGRRFYNSPLHF. CDR3 in DNA: TGTGCCAGAAGCTTGAAGGGCCGCCGCTTCTATAATTCACCCCTCCACTTT.

The V and J genes are TRBV21-1 and TRBJ2-7; the D call of TRBD2 is as the table states it, not checked on the DNA. TRBV21-1 is a known pseudogene. The length of the CDR3 is 16 residues. As DNA, the CDR3 is TGTGCCAGCAGCAACCCCGGGAGAAGAACCACTTACGAGCAGTACTTC. This sequence encodes CASSNPGRRTTYEQYF.

The chain carries TRBV2 and TRBJ1-2, with D possibly TRBD1 on 5 matching bases. The CDR3 is 13 residues long. Germline lookup yields CDR1 SNHLY and CDR2 FYNNEI. Trimming removed 3 bases at V and 8 bases at J, with 13 bases between. The CDR3 loop reads CASSDQGVIGYTF. The CDR3 coding sequence is TGTGCCAGCAGTGATCAGGGAGTGATCGGCTACACCTTC.

The chain carries TRBV12-2 and TRBJ2-7; TRBD1, as called in the table, went unchecked against the DNA. TRBV12-2 is a pseudogene. This CDR3 is built from 12 residues. The CDR3 loop is CASRLDRRGQYF. CDR3 nucleotides: TGTGCAAGTCGCTTGGACAGGCGAGGGCAGTACTTC.

This chain joins TRBV14 and TRBJ2-5; no reliable D call. The CDR3 length is 19 residues. Germline V lookup: CDR1 SGHDN, CDR2 FVKESK. Between the trimmed V and J ends, which lost 1 base and 3 bases, there was a span of 24 bases. CDR3: CASSQALRPWSNKKETQYF. CDR3 nucleotide sequence: TGTGCCAGCAGCCAAGCTCTACGGCCCTGGTCGAACAAGAAAGAGACCCAGTACTTC.

In this sample, this clone turned up a few times. This chain links TRBV10-3 with TRBJ1-5; D is undetermined. Trimming took 0 bases from V and 7 from J, leaving 13 bases between them. This CDR3 contains 15 residues. Germline V gene sequence: CDR1 ENHRY, CDR2 SYGVKD. The chain's CDR3 is CAISESTGSGQPQHF. The CDR3 nucleotides are TGTGCCATCAGTGAGTCTACCGGGAGCGGCCAGCCCCAGCATTTT.

The chain uses TRBV28 and TRBJ2-1; 11 positions match TRBD2. The CDR3 loop spans 17 amino acids. V was pared by 6 bases and J by 5 bases, with 12 bases of the junction left unmatched. Germline V gene lookup returns CDR1 MDHEN and CDR2 SYDVKM. CDR3: CASRSRLAGRLNNEQFF. Written as DNA, the CDR3 is TGTGCCAGCAGATCTAGACTAGCGGGAAGGTTGAACAATGAGCAGTTCTTC.

The V call is TRBV14, the J call TRBJ2-7; D remains ambiguous. This CDR3 region has 13 residues. The germline V and J ends were trimmed by 2 bases and 2 bases, with 7 bases remaining between them. Germline CDR1 SGHDN, CDR2 FVKESK. The CDR3 protein is CASSQNFPYEQYF. CDR3 DNA: TGTGCCAGCAGCCAAAACTTTCCCTACGAGCAGTACTTC.

This clone was recorded a few times. This chain connects TRBV13 to TRBJ2-7; 8 nucleotides agree with TRBD1. J gave up 3 bases and V 6 bases, and 10 bases lay outside the gene matches. The CDR3 length is 15 residues. In germline, CDR1 is PRHDT, CDR2 FYEKMQ (reference sequence). CDR3 coding DNA: TGTGCCAGCAGAACTCAGGGGGCTTTTGGCTACGAGCAGTACTTC. It codes for CASRTQGAFGYEQYF.

This chain joins TRBV28 and TRBJ1-2, with TRBD1 matching 8 bases. Trimming removed 3 bases from V and 6 bases from J; junction bases left unmatched: 6. This CDR3 spans 14 amino acids. Germline V CDR1 and CDR2: MDHEN, SYDVKM. The CDR3 sequence: CASSFTGGTDGYTF. The CDR3 bases are TGTGCCAGCAGTTTCACAGGGGGTACCGATGGCTACACCTTC.

In this sample, this clone turned up a few times. The chain combines TRBV5-1 with TRBJ2-3, with D tentatively TRBD1 or TRBD2 (6 bases each). Germline V gene sequence: CDR1 SGHRS, CDR2 YFSETQ. This CDR3 contains 15 residues. Trimming took off 0 bases at V and 4 bases at J, with 12 bases between the two ends. The CDR3: CASSLGGGRPDTQYF. CDR3 in DNA: TGCGCCAGCAGCTTGGGTGGGGGGCGCCCAGATACGCAGTATTTT.

This CDR3 reads CASSATGESYNEQFF. For the CDR3, the DNA is TGTGCCAGCAGCGCTACAGGGGAATCCTACAATGAGCAGTTCTTC. The rearrangement uses TRBV9 and TRBJ2-1; 7 bases are shared with TRBD1. Trimming at V came to 3 bases and at J to 1 base, leaving 4 bases not matched to a gene. The germline CDR1 and CDR2 sequences are SGDLS and YYNGEE. This CDR3 region has 15 residues.

The chain uses TRBV5-6 and TRBJ1-2, with D hard to call. V was clipped by 0 bases and J by 4 bases, with 13 bases between them. The V gene's germline CDR1 is SGHDT and CDR2 YYEEEE. This CDR3 has 15 amino acids. The CDR3 DNA reads TGTGCCAGCAGCTTGGCCGGTCGGGGAAGCTATGGCTACACCTTC. Its protein product is CASSLAGRGSYGYTF.

The chain is built from TRBV12-2 and TRBJ2-7; the D call TRBD1 from the table was never checked on the DNA. TRBV12-2 is designated a pseudogene. The CDR3 runs 16 residues. CDR3 nucleotide sequence: TGTGCAAGTCGCTTAAAAGCATCCTCACAGTCCTACGAGCAGTACTTC. Protein: CASRLKASSQSYEQYF.

This chain joins TRBV30 and TRBJ1-3; no firm D call. Per the germline V gene, CDR1 is GTSNPN and CDR2 is SVGIG (reference sequence). V lost 2 bases to trimming and J lost 4 bases, with 9 bases between them. The CDR3 extends over 13 amino acids. CDR3 DNA: TGTGCCTGGAGTTCAGGATCCGGAAACACCATATATTTT. Its translation: CAWSSGSGNTIYF.

V usage is TRBV10-1 and J usage is TRBJ2-3; D is ambiguous. V dropped 2 bases and J dropped 5 bases, with 5 bases sitting between them. The CDR3 has 12 amino acids. Per the germline V gene, CDR1 is WNHNN and CDR2 is SYGVQD (reference sequence). The CDR3 here is CASSEAQDTQYF. The CDR3 bases are TGCGCCAGCAGTGAGGCTCAAGATACGCAGTATTTT.

CDR3 residues: CATTRRDTGTGEQYF. The DNA for the CDR3 is TGTGCCACGACACGCCGGGACACCGGAACGGGTGAGCAGTACTTC. The chain is built from TRBV6-1 and TRBJ2-7; D is possibly TRBD1 (6 bases). CDR1 and CDR2 (germline): MNHNS, SASEGT. There are 15 residues in the CDR3. V lost 10 bases and J 7 bases, leaving 26 bases between the germline ends.

This clone was seen more than once but under ten times. The chain couples TRBV10-3 to TRBJ1-1, with D perhaps matching TRBD1 (6 bases). CDR1 is ENHRY, CDR2 SYGVKD, per germline. V lost 6 bases, J lost 3 bases, and 11 bases lay in between. The CDR3 is 13 residues long. CDR3 coding DNA: TGTGCCATCAGCCCAAGGGGGGACACTGAAGCTTTCTTT. As protein: CAISPRGDTEAFF.

This chain joins TRBV11-2 and TRBJ2-5; no reliable D call. Trimming left V 4 bases short and J 5 bases short, with 11 bases between. Germline V gene lookup returns CDR1 SGHAT and CDR2 FQNNGV. CDR3 length: 13 amino acids. The CDR3 DNA sequence: TGTGCCAGCAGCTCCCCGGCGCGGGAGACCCAGTACTTC. Translated, it gives CASSSPARETQYF.

The rearrangement joins TRBV7-2 to TRBJ2-1; the D gene is possibly TRBD2 (6 bases). The ends were cut back, 5 bases at V and 7 bases at J, with 18 bases in the middle. Germline CDR1 reads SGHTA; CDR2 reads FQGNSA. The CDR3 is made up of 15 amino acids. The CDR3 protein is CASSRGGTVRNEQFF. For the CDR3, the DNA is TGTGCCAGCAGCAGAGGAGGGACGGTCAGGAATGAGCAGTTCTTC.

The genes are TRBV20-1 and TRBJ2-5, with D hard to call. Per germline, CDR1 DFQATT and CDR2 SNEGSKA (reference sequence). Trimming took off 5 bases at V and 3 bases at J, with 7 bases between the two ends. The CDR3 is 11 amino acids. CDR3 DNA: TGCAGTGCTGATCGAGAAGAGACCCAGTACTTC. This encodes CSADREETQYF.